In this sample, the clone carrying this T cell receptor beta chain turned up a few times. No antigen is known for it. This CDR3 is 12 amino acids long. Germline V gene sequence: CDR1 SQVTM, CDR2 ANQGSEA. The V end lost 3 bases, the J end lost 5 bases, and 10 bases lay between the germline ends. The isolated RNA, all of it, was reverse transcribed, so expressed TCRB transcripts were what got sequenced. Some clones are missing from TCRdb's copy, which holds only in-frame ones; the method was immunoSEQ multiplex PCR. The sample yields 250,000 to 300,000 clones, less than 30% seen once. This record comes from a study of beta chain features in type 1 diabetes. Findings and limits, study-wide: In all four CD4+ subsets, TCRB CDR3 length was significantly, moderately reduced in type 1 diabetes.

The chain has TRBV29-1 and TRBJ1-2; unclear D gene. The sequence derives from a woman in her 30s with type 1 diabetes. Sequenced input: naive CD4+ T cells from blood. Here the CDR3 reads CSVDYSPYGYTF. DNA for the CDR3: TGCAGCGTTGACTACAGTCCTTATGGCTACACCTTC.